This T cell receptor (beta chain) was observed in a study of blood T cell repertoires in COVID-19. This CDR3 spans 14 amino acids. Germline CDR1 and CDR2: ENHRY and SYGVKD. Trimming shortened V by 6 bases and J by 4 bases, and 15 bases separated the two germline ends. Some clones are missing from TCRdb's copy, which holds only in-frame ones; the method was immunoSEQ multiplex PCR. The profile covers 250,000 to 300,000 clones, with around 90% appearing a single time and around 1.7% taken by the ten largest. The source of this sequence is a woman aged 35 to 49 who had recovered from COVID-19. The chain uses TRBV10-3 and TRBJ1-2; D gene uncertain. The sequencing input was PBMCs or T cells enriched from blood (not recorded which). Written as DNA, the CDR3 is TGTGCCATCAGGGCGGGGAATGCCGGCTATGGCTACACCTTC. Its protein product is CAIRAGNAGYGYTF.